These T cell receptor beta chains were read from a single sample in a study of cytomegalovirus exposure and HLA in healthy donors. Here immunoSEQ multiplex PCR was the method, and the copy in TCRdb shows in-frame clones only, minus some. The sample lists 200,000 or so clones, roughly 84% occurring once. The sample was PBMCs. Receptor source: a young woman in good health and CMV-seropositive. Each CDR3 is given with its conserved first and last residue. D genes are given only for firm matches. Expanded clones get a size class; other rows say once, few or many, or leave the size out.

cdr3_nt: TGTGCCAGCAGCCCGGACACGTACTACGAGCAGTACTTC; cdr3_aa: CASSPDTYYEQYF; j_call: TRBJ2-7; d_call: .; v_call: TRBV2; clone_size: .
cdr3_nt: TGTGCCAGCAGCCGACAGGCCAACACTGAAGCTTTCTTT; cdr3_aa: CASSRQANTEAFF; j_call: TRBJ1-1; d_call: .; v_call: TRBV28; clone_size: few
cdr3_nt: TGCGCCAGCAGCTTGGGACTAGCGGGAGAAGAGACCCAGTACTTC; cdr3_aa: CASSLGLAGEETQYF; j_call: TRBJ2-5; d_call: TRBD2; v_call: TRBV5-1; clone_size: once
cdr3_nt: TGTGCCAGCAGGATATTTAGCGGCTCCTACGAGCAGTACTTC; cdr3_aa: CASRIFSGSYEQYF; j_call: TRBJ2-7; d_call: .; v_call: TRBV6-1; clone_size: .
cdr3_nt: TGTGCCAGCATCTCCAGGGGGATTGGAAACACCATATATTTT; cdr3_aa: CASISRGIGNTIYF; j_call: TRBJ1-3; d_call: TRBD1; v_call: TRBV6-5; clone_size: .
cdr3_nt: TGTGCCAGCCTCCTAGGACAGGGAGGGAGGCAGCCCCAGCATTTT; cdr3_aa: CASLLGQGGRQPQHF; j_call: TRBJ1-5; d_call: TRBD1; v_call: TRBV6-1; clone_size: .
cdr3_nt: TGTGCCAGCAGTGAAGGACAGGGATACAATGAGCAGTTCTTC; cdr3_aa: CASSEGQGYNEQFF; j_call: TRBJ2-1; d_call: TRBD1; v_call: TRBV25-1; clone_size: .
cdr3_nt: TGTGCTAGCAGCTTAGGTTTGCAGGGTTTGACCGGGGAGCTGTTTTTT; cdr3_aa: CASSLGLQGLTGELFF; j_call: TRBJ2-2; d_call: .; v_call: TRBV7-7; clone_size: .
cdr3_nt: TGTGCCAGCAGTTATAGCCCTAGCGGGAGGACTGGTGAGCAGTTCTTC; cdr3_aa: CASSYSPSGRTGEQFF; j_call: TRBJ2-1; d_call: TRBD2; v_call: TRBV6-5; clone_size: .
cdr3_nt: TGTGCCAGCAGACCAGGGGGCACTTCCCCTGGGCCCCAGCATTTT; cdr3_aa: CASRPGGTSPGPQHF; j_call: TRBJ1-5; d_call: TRBD1; v_call: TRBV27; clone_size: once
cdr3_nt: TGTGCCAGTAGCGACAGGGGGCTAGGGGGCTACACCTTC; cdr3_aa: CASSDRGLGGYTF; j_call: TRBJ1-2; d_call: TRBD1; v_call: TRBV19; clone_size: .
cdr3_nt: TGCAGTGCTCCCGGCAATGAGCAGTTCTTC; cdr3_aa: CSAPGNEQFF; j_call: TRBJ2-1; d_call: .; v_call: TRBV20-1; clone_size: .
cdr3_nt: TGTGCCAGCAGTTTTGGGGACAGGCTCTATAGCAATCAGCCCCAGCATTTT; cdr3_aa: CASSFGDRLYSNQPQHF; j_call: TRBJ1-5; d_call: TRBD1; v_call: TRBV28; clone_size: .
cdr3_nt: TGTGCCAGCAGGCCCCACCTTAGTTCCCGCAATGAGCAGTTCTTC; cdr3_aa: CASRPHLSSRNEQFF; j_call: TRBJ2-1; d_call: .; v_call: TRBV6-4; clone_size: .
cdr3_nt: TGTGCCAGCAGCGGCGGGACTCTTCGGGGTGGGACCCAGTACTTC; cdr3_aa: CASSGGTLRGGTQYF; j_call: TRBJ2-5; d_call: .; v_call: TRBV9; clone_size: few
cdr3_nt: TGTGCCAGCAGTTTCCTTCCCAGGGACTACGAGCAGTACTTC; cdr3_aa: CASSFLPRDYEQYF; j_call: TRBJ2-7; d_call: .; v_call: TRBV28; clone_size: many
cdr3_nt: TGTGCCAGCAGCTTAGCAGTGCGGGAGACCCAGTACTTC; cdr3_aa: CASSLAVRETQYF; j_call: TRBJ2-5; d_call: .; v_call: TRBV7-2; clone_size: .
cdr3_nt: TGCAGCGCTCCGACAGACACTAACTATGGCTACACCTTC; cdr3_aa: CSAPTDTNYGYTF; j_call: TRBJ1-2; d_call: .; v_call: TRBV29-1; clone_size: .
cdr3_nt: TGTGCCAGCAGCTTCCGACGGGGTAATGGTCACACTGAAGCTTTCTTT; cdr3_aa: CASSFRRGNGHTEAFF; j_call: TRBJ1-1; d_call: .; v_call: TRBV7-2; clone_size: .
cdr3_nt: TGTGCCAGCAGCCCCGTTAGCGGGAGGTACGGCAATGAGCAGTTCTTC; cdr3_aa: CASSPVSGRYGNEQFF; j_call: TRBJ2-1; d_call: TRBD2; v_call: TRBV7-8; clone_size: .
cdr3_nt: TGTGCCAGCAGTTCCACGACTAGCGGATTCTATACGCAGTATTTT; cdr3_aa: CASSSTTSGFYTQYF; j_call: TRBJ2-3; d_call: TRBD2; v_call: TRBV28; clone_size: .
cdr3_nt: TGTGCCAGCAGCCTAGGAGGAGGGACTCTCTACGAGCAGTACTTC; cdr3_aa: CASSLGGGTLYEQYF; j_call: TRBJ2-7; d_call: .; v_call: TRBV11-2; clone_size: .
cdr3_nt: TGCAGTGCCTTACTAGCCATTGAGCAGTTCTTC; cdr3_aa: CSALLAIEQFF; j_call: TRBJ2-1; d_call: .; v_call: TRBV20-1; clone_size: .